Listed below are T cell receptor beta chains from one sample, sequenced in a study of tumor-infiltrating lymphocytes in localized non-small cell lung cancer. Generated by immunoSEQ multiplex PCR, the TCRdb table keeps only in-frame clones and is missing some. The profile shows some 10,000 clones, around 70% of them singletons. The source material was lung tumor tissue. The receptors shown here come from a human donor with non-small cell lung cancer. The CDR3 runs from the conserved cysteine through the conserved F or W. A D gene is named only where the DNA matches it firmly. A clone size is listed for some rows: how often the clone was seen (once, few, many), or a class if it is expanded.

abundance	j_gene	d_gene	v_gene	CDR3aa	CDR3nt
NA	TRBJ1-1	NA	TRBV7-2	CASSIRGRVNTEAFF	TGTGCCAGCAGCATTAGAGGCAGGGTGAACACTGAAGCTTTCTTT
once	TRBJ1-6	NA	TRBV4-1	CASSQTGTIHSPLHF	TGCGCCAGCAGCCAAACCGGGACAATTCATTCACCCCTCCACTTT
medium-sized	TRBJ1-5	NA	TRBV19	CASSIGGRGVNQPQHF	TGTGCCAGTAGTATAGGTGGGCGCGGTGTCAATCAGCCCCAGCATTTT
NA	TRBJ1-5	NA	TRBV2	CASSYRTGNPPQHF	TGTGCCAGCAGCTATCGTACAGGGAATCCGCCCCAGCATTTT
NA	TRBJ2-1	NA	TRBV10-3	CAIRHDNIRAERNEQFF	TGTGCCATCAGACATGATAACATTAGGGCGGAGCGCAATGAGCAGTTCTTC
NA	TRBJ2-3	NA	TRBV7-9	CASSLLSPSTDTQYF	TGTGCCAGCAGCTTGCTCTCTCCTAGCACAGATACGCAGTATTTT
once	TRBJ1-1	NA	TRBV9	CASSVRAAWNTEAFF	TGTGCCAGCAGCGTAAGGGCCGCCTGGAACACTGAAGCTTTCTTT
NA	TRBJ1-2	NA	TRBV19	CASSIPGMTYGYTF	TGTGCCAGTAGTATCCCGGGAATGACTTATGGCTACACCTTC
NA	TRBJ2-3	TRBD1	TRBV5-1	CASSKSADRGPADTQYF	TGCGCCAGCAGCAAGTCGGCGGACAGGGGGCCCGCAGATACGCAGTATTTT
NA	TRBJ2-1	TRBD2	TRBV5-6	CASSPGLAGAGEQFF	TGTGCCAGCAGCCCGGGACTAGCGGGGGCGGGGGAGCAGTTCTTC
NA	TRBJ1-6	NA	TRBV10-3	CAISQALGGIPLHF	TGTGCCATCAGCCAAGCCCTAGGCGGAATACCCCTCCACTTT
NA	TRBJ1-1	TRBD1	TRBV4-2	CASSQGTGLNTEAFF	TGTGCCAGCAGCCAAGGGACAGGCCTGAACACTGAAGCTTTCTTT
NA	TRBJ2-3	NA	TRBV28	CASSSLLHTQYF	TGTGCCAGCAGTTCTCTTCTACATACGCAGTATTTT
NA	TRBJ2-3	NA	TRBV15	CATSGNSRTRGAADTQYF	TGTGCCACCAGCGGTAATTCAAGAACTAGGGGGGCGGCAGATACGCAGTATTTT
NA	TRBJ2-2	NA	TRBV29-1	CSVEGPENTGELFF	TGCAGCGTTGAAGGGCCGGAAAACACCGGGGAGCTGTTTTTT
NA	TRBJ1-2	NA	TRBV30	CAWSVVAGSGYTF	TGTGCCTGGAGTGTAGTGGCAGGGTCTGGCTACACCTTC
once	TRBJ1-2	NA	TRBV6-6	CASSYSPFSNYGYTF	TGTGCCAGCAGTTACTCGCCTTTCTCTAACTATGGCTACACCTTC
NA	TRBJ2-3	TRBD1	TRBV14	CASSHWTRGSPTDTQYF	TGTGCCAGCAGCCATTGGACCAGGGGGAGCCCCACAGATACGCAGTATTTT
NA	TRBJ2-2	TRBD1	TRBV19	CASSIPTGGVLIGELFF	TGTGCCAGTAGTATACCCACAGGGGGCGTTTTAATCGGGGAGCTGTTTTTT
NA	TRBJ2-1	NA	TRBV7-8	CASTLGRDNEQFF	TGTGCCAGCACTTTGGGCAGGGACAATGAGCAGTTCTTC
NA	TRBJ1-2	NA	TRBV2	CASRARQAWGGYTF	TGTGCCAGCAGAGCGCGCCAAGCCTGGGGCGGCTACACCTTC
once	TRBJ1-2	NA	TRBV28	CASSLTGRGYTF	TGTGCCAGCAGTTTAACGGGGCGGGGCTACACCTTC
few	TRBJ2-7	NA	TRBV14	CASSRGGLRFSHEQYF	TGTGCCAGCAGCCGGGGTGGACTCCGATTTTCCCACGAGCAGTACTTC
NA	TRBJ1-1	NA	TRBV6-4	CASSDYGTEAFF	TGTGCCAGCAGTGACTATGGGACTGAAGCTTTCTTT
once	TRBJ1-2	NA	TRBV6-1	CASEARRGYGYTF	TGTGCCAGCGAAGCTAGACGGGGCTATGGCTACACCTTC
few	TRBJ1-5	NA	TRBV19	CASSMGLLLNQPQHF	TGTGCCAGTAGTATGGGCTTACTGCTAAATCAGCCCCAGCATTTT
NA	TRBJ2-7	NA	TRBV6-6	CASSRGGTYEQYF	TGTGCCAGCAGTCGAGGGGGGACTTACGAGCAGTACTTC
few	TRBJ2-2	TRBD2	TRBV5-6	CASSLELAGHTGELFF	TGTGCCAGCAGCTTGGAACTAGCGGGGCACACCGGGGAGCTGTTTTTT
NA	TRBJ1-2	NA	TRBV11-2	CASSADRTRGYTF	TGTGCCAGCAGCGCTGACAGGACTAGAGGCTACACCTTC
NA	TRBJ2-2	NA	TRBV2	CASSDPRLGNTGELFF	TGTGCCAGCAGTGACCCAAGACTGGGAAACACCGGGGAGCTGTTTTTT
few	TRBJ2-2	NA	TRBV5-4	CASSPRGGSNTGELFF	TGTGCCAGCAGCCCCAGGGGGGGATCGAACACCGGGGAGCTGTTTTTT
few	TRBJ2-7	NA	TRBV5-1	CASSLAQGEQYF	TGCGCCAGCAGCTTGGCCCAGGGCGAGCAGTACTTC
NA	TRBJ1-6	NA	TRBV11-2	CASSLEPYNSPLHF	TGTGCCAGCAGCTTAGAACCCTATAATTCACCCCTCCACTTT
NA	TRBJ1-2	NA	TRBV6-1	CASSEGRFTNYGYTF	TGTGCCAGCAGTGAAGGCCGGTTTACTAACTATGGCTACACCTTC
once	TRBJ2-1	NA	TRBV12-5	CASGFLLYEQFF	TGTGCTAGTGGTTTCCTTTTATATGAGCAGTTCTTC
NA	TRBJ1-1	NA	TRBV5-1	CASSLTGNTEAFF	TGCGCCAGCAGCTTGACAGGGAACACTGAAGCTTTCTTT
NA	TRBJ2-7	NA	TRBV29-1	CSVVLGSQSSYEQYF	TGCAGCGTTGTCCTCGGCAGTCAAAGCTCCTACGAGCAGTACTTC
NA	TRBJ1-1	NA	TRBV10-3	CAISESRGTEAFF	TGTGCCATCAGTGAGTCGCGCGGCACTGAAGCTTTCTTT
NA	TRBJ1-2	TRBD1	TRBV5-6	CASRQPGTGSGYTF	TGTGCCAGCAGACAGCCCGGGACAGGGAGTGGCTACACCTTC
NA	TRBJ2-1	TRBD2	TRBV27	CASSFRPRTSGGAPYNEQFF	TGTGCCAGCAGTTTTAGGCCGAGGACTAGCGGGGGGGCCCCCTACAATGAGCAGTTCTTC
NA	TRBJ2-3	NA	TRBV5-1	CASSSPTSFTDTQYF	TGCGCCAGCAGCTCCCCTACTAGCTTCACAGATACGCAGTATTTT
once	TRBJ1-1	NA	TRBV7-2	CASSFTGLEAFF	TGTGCCAGCAGCTTCACGGGGCTTGAAGCTTTCTTT
NA	TRBJ1-2	NA	TRBV30	CAWRLGGAGGYTF	TGTGCCTGGAGATTGGGGGGGGCCGGTGGCTACACCTTC
NA	TRBJ2-3	TRBD2	TRBV9	CASSVGVAGGYSSSTDTQYF	TGTGCCAGCAGCGTAGGGGTGGCGGGGGGCTATTCTTCTAGCACAGATACGCAGTATTTT
NA	TRBJ1-5	NA	TRBV6-1	CASSVRSYSNQPQHF	TGTGCCAGCAGTGTTAGGAGTTATAGCAATCAGCCCCAGCATTTT
large	TRBJ1-2	NA	TRBV5-6	CASSWVGSLHGYTF	TGTGCCAGCAGCTGGGTGGGCAGTCTCCATGGCTACACCTTC
few	TRBJ2-5	NA	TRBV7-8	CASSLAMGVETQYF	TGTGCCAGCAGCTTAGCGATGGGGGTAGAGACCCAGTACTTC
NA	TRBJ1-1	TRBD1	TRBV5-1	CASSSRGENTEAFF	TGCGCCAGCAGCTCCAGGGGGGAGAACACTGAAGCTTTCTTT
NA	TRBJ1-1	NA	TRBV20-1	CSARDRTEAFF	TGCAGTGCTAGAGATAGGACCGAAGCTTTCTTT
NA	TRBJ2-7	NA	TRBV15	CATSRDPGDSYEQYF	TGTGCCACCAGCAGAGATCCTGGGGACTCCTACGAGCAGTACTTC
NA	TRBJ1-1	NA	TRBV18	CASSPQQGMRTEAFF	TGTGCCAGCTCACCGCAACAGGGTATGAGGACTGAAGCTTTCTTT
NA	TRBJ2-7	NA	TRBV5-6	CASSPTKGEQYF	TGTGCCAGCAGCCCTACCAAAGGGGAGCAGTACTTC
NA	TRBJ2-5	TRBD2	TRBV7-6	CASSSGLAGGAETQYF	TGTGCCAGCAGCTCGGGACTAGCGGGGGGGGCAGAGACCCAGTACTTC
NA	TRBJ2-7	TRBD1	TRBV7-2	CASSLARQGYEQYF	TGTGCCAGCAGCTTAGCGCGACAGGGCTACGAGCAGTACTTC
NA	TRBJ2-4	NA	TRBV4-1	CASSPFGSNIQYF	TGCGCCAGCAGCCCGTTCGGTTCAAACATTCAGTACTTC
once	TRBJ2-2	NA	TRBV30	CASRDSNTGELFF	TGTGCCTCAAGGGACTCGAACACCGGGGAGCTGTTTTTT
NA	TRBJ1-1	NA	TRBV10-3	CAISPGHQNTEAFF	TGTGCCATCAGCCCGGGACACCAGAACACTGAAGCTTTCTTT
NA	TRBJ1-1	TRBD1	TRBV6-5	CASSYGTGITSTEAFF	TGTGCCAGCAGTTACGGGACAGGGATTACGAGCACTGAAGCTTTCTTT
NA	TRBJ1-1	NA	TRBV6-5	CASSYSGPQTNTEAFF	TGTGCCAGCAGTTACAGCGGACCCCAGACCAACACTGAAGCTTTCTTT